This paragraph covers one TCR beta chain sequence. Its specificity is not known. Profiled with immunoSEQ multiplex PCR; TCRdb holds only in-frame clones, not every one. The repertoire holds fewer than 1,000 clones, with 36% as singletons. These data originate in a study of T cells in localized non-small cell lung cancer. Study results and limitations: Of the tissues analyzed, uninvolved adjacent lung showed maximal T cell clonality, greater than tumor. Only one tumor region went through sequencing, so heterogeneity may still be there. When the top 100 tumor clones were examined, a median approximately 60 of them also appeared in the adjacent lung, which was paired and uninvolved. Higher T cell density in the blood was associated with longer overall survival, whereas higher adjacent-lung clonality associated with shorter survival.

This CDR3 is 14 amino acids long. CDR1 SGHNT and CDR2 YENEEA come from the germline V gene. V dropped 5 bases and J dropped 7; count of bases not matched to a gene: 10. The sequence derives from a man between 40 and 70 years old with stage I lung adenocarcinoma. The input for sequencing was lung tumor tissue, taken before any cancer treatment. The chain carries TRBV11-3 and TRBJ1-2, with 7 bases lining up with TRBD1. CDR3 sequence: CASSPRTGITGYTF. The CDR3 DNA is TGTGCCAGCAGCCCCAGGACAGGAATAACTGGCTACACCTTC. Drawing the rest from reference TRBV11-3 and TRBJ1-2, the complete variable domain is EAGVVQSPRYKIIEKKQPVAFWCNPISGHNTLYWYLQNLGQGPELLIRYENEEAVDDSQLPKDRFSAERLKGVDSTLKIQPAELGDSAVYLCASSPRTGITGYTFGSGTRLTVV.